The T cell receptor beta chain under discussion was sequenced for a study of blood T cell repertoires in COVID-19. Across the whole study: From T cells, B-cell-depleted T cells, or PBMCs came the material, which was cDNA or gDNA.

Data came from immunoSEQ multiplex PCR; TCRdb stores just in-frame clones and leaves some out. The sample yields roughly 55,000 clones, 65% to 80% seen once. Germline CDR1 reads KGHSH; CDR2 reads LQKENI. This CDR3 is built from 15 residues. Trimming stripped 6 bases from V and 2 bases from J, with 14 bases between. The sequenced sample consisted of peripheral blood. The chain carries TRBV18 and TRBJ1-5; no firm D call. The sequence was obtained from a human donor with active or convalescent COVID-19. The donor label of this sample is uncertain. The CDR3 DNA follows: TGTGCCAGCTCCCCCGGTACCCAGGGCAATCAGCCCCAGCATTTT. Amino acids: CASSPGTQGNQPQHF.